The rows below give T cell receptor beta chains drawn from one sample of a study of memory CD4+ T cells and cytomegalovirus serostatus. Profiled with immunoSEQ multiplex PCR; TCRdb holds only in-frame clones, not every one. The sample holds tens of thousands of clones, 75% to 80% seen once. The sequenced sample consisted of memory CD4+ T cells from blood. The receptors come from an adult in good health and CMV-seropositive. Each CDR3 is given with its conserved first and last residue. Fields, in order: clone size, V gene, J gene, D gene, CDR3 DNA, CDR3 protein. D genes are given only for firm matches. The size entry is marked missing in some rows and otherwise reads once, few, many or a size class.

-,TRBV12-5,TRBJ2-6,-,TGTGCTAGTGGTCCCCCGACAGGATGCTCTGGGGCCAACGTCCTGACTTTC,CASGPPTGCSGANVLTF
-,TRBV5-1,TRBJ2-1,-,TGCGCCAGCAGTGAACAGCAGAATGAGCAGTTCTTC,CASSEQQNEQFF
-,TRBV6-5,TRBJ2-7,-,TGTGCCAGCAGTCTAAGGAGAGGCGAGCAGTACTTC,CASSLRRGEQYF
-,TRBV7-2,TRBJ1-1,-,TGTGCCAGCAGCTTAGCGACTTTGAACACTGAAGCTTTCTTT,CASSLATLNTEAFF
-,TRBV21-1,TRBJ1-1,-,-,CASSKVARGTEAFF
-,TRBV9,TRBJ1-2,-,TGTGCCAGCAGCGTAGGGAGGTTCGGCTACACCTTC,CASSVGRFGYTF
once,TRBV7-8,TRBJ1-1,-,TGTGCCAGCAGCTTACGTGGACAGCTGAACACTGAAGCTTTCTTT,CASSLRGQLNTEAFF
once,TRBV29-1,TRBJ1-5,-,TGCAGCGTTGGAGGGGGAGATCAGCCCCAGCATTTT,CSVGGGDQPQHF
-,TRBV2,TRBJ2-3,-,TGTGCCAGCAGTGAAGCGAGAGGGCCTGTGGGGACGCAGTATTTT,CASSEARGPVGTQYF
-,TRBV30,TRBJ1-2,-,TGTGCCTGCCAATCCTCCCAGGGTGATGGCTACACCTTC,CACQSSQGDGYTF
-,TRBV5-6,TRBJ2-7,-,TGTGCCAGCAGCTTGGCAGGGCTGACCTACGAGCAGTACTTC,CASSLAGLTYEQYF
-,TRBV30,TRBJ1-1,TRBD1,TGTGCCTGGAGTGGAGGGTTGACAGGGGGCTACACTGAAGCTTTCTTT,CAWSGGLTGGYTEAFF
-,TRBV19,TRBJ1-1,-,TGTGCCTCAGGGAGCGCTGAAGCTTTCTTT,CASGSAEAFF
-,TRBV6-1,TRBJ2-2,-,TGTGCCAGCAGTGAAGCGCGGGCCGGGGAGCTGTTTTTT,CASSEARAGELFF
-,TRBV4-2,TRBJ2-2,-,TGTGCCAGCAGCCAAGAGGAGACGTCCTCCACCGGGGAGCTGTTTTTT,CASSQEETSSTGELFF
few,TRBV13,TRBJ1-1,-,TGTGCCAGCAGCGCCCTCTTCAACACTGAAGCTTTCTTT,CASSALFNTEAFF
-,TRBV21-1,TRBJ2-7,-,TGTGCCAGCAGCAAAGAAGGGGGACAGGGGGACTACGAGCAGTACTTC,CASSKEGGQGDYEQYF
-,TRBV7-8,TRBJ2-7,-,TGTGCCAGCAGCTTAGTACCAGATACTTACTACGAGCAGTACTTC,CASSLVPDTYYEQYF
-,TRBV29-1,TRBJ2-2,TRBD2,TGCAGCGTTGAAACGCGGGGGGGCGGCACCGGGGAGCTGTTTTTT,CSVETRGGGTGELFF
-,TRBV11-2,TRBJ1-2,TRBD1,TGTGCCAGCAGCCCCCTCCAGGGACAGTCCTATGGCTACACCTTC,CASSPLQGQSYGYTF
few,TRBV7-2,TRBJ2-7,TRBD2,TGTGCCAGCAGCTTAACCGGGACTAGCCACGAGCAGTACTTC,CASSLTGTSHEQYF
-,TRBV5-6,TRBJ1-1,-,TGTGCCAGTAGAGATAGGGGACTCCTGAACACTGAAGCTTTCTTT,CASRDRGLLNTEAFF
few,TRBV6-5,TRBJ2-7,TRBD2,TGTGCCAGCAGTCTCATAGCGGGAGTCTACGAGCAGTACTTC,CASSLIAGVYEQYF
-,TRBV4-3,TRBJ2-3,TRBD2,TGCGCCAGCAGCCGTGGGAACATAGCGGGAGGGTCAAATACGCAGTATTTT,CASSRGNIAGGSNTQYF
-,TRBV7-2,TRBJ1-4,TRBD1,TGTGCCAGCACCTCACAGGGGACGGGAAAACTGTTTTTT,CASTSQGTGKLFF
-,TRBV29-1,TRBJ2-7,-,TGCAGCGTCGGTTTCGGGTGGGACGAGCAGTACTTC,CSVGFGWDEQYF
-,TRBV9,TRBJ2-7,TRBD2,TGTGCCAGCAGCGTAGGGACTAGCCCTACCTACGAGCAGTACTTC,CASSVGTSPTYEQYF
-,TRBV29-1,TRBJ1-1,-,TGCAGCGTTGAAGATTCAATGATGAACACTGAAGCTTTCTTT,CSVEDSMMNTEAFF
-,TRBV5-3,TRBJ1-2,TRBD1,TGTGCCAGATCTAGCCTAGAAAACAGGGGCGGCTACACCTTC,CARSSLENRGGYTF
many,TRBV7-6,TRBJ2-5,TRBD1,TGTGCCAGCAGCTTTCCCACAGGGACAGGGTTACAGACCCAGTACTTC,CASSFPTGTGLQTQYF
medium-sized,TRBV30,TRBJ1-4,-,TGTGCCTCCGGGGGATATGAAAAACTGTTTTTT,CASGGYEKLFF
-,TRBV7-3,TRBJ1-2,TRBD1,TGTGCCAGCAGCTTAACCGGGACAGGGTCGTACTATGGCTACACCTTC,CASSLTGTGSYYGYTF
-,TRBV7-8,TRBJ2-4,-,TGTGCCAGCAGCTTAAGTGTAGGGTCGGACATTCAGTACTTC,CASSLSVGSDIQYF
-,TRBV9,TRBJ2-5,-,TGTGCCAGCAGTACTAACGGGGTACAGTACTTC,CASSTNGVQYF
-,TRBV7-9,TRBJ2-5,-,TGTGCCAGCAGCCCGCCAGAGGGGGTTGAGACCCAGTACTTC,CASSPPEGVETQYF
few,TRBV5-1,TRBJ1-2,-,TGCGCCAGCAGCAAGGAGGGTGGTTGGGGCTACACCTTC,CASSKEGGWGYTF
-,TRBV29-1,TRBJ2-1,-,TGCAGCGTTGCGGAGGGGAGCAATGAGCAGTTCTTC,CSVAEGSNEQFF
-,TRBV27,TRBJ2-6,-,TGTGCCAGCATGCAGGTCCGCTCTGGGGCCAACGTCCTGACTTTC,CASMQVRSGANVLTF
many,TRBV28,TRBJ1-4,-,TGTGCCAGCAGTCCCCCCGGGGTGGAGGTACAACTGTTTTTT,CASSPPGVEVQLFF
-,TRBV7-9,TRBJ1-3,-,TGTGCCAGCAGCTTAGTACTGTCTAGCTCTGGAAACACCATATATTTT,CASSLVLSSSGNTIYF
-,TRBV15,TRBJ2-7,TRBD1,TGTGCCACCAGCAACTGGGGACAGGGGGCCAACGACGAGCAGTACTTC,CATSNWGQGANDEQYF
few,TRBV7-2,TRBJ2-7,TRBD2,TGTGCCAGCAGCCCGCAAGCGGGAGGGTTCCTCGAGCAGTACTTC,CASSPQAGGFLEQYF
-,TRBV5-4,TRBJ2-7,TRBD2,TGTGCCAGCAGCCCCTGGACTAGCGGGACCTACGAGCAGTACTTC,CASSPWTSGTYEQYF
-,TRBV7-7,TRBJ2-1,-,TGTGCCAGCAGCTTAGGGCCAGCCAACAATGAGCAGTTCTTC,CASSLGPANNEQFF
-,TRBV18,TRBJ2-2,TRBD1,TGTGCCAGCTCACGGTCGGGACAGAGGACCGGGGAGCTGTTTTTT,CASSRSGQRTGELFF
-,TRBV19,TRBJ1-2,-,TGTGCCAGTCGCACAGGGTCGAGAGGCTACACCTTC,CASRTGSRGYTF
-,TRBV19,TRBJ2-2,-,TGTGCCAGTAGTGTGACAGGCCTCACCGGGGAGCTGTTTTTT,CASSVTGLTGELFF
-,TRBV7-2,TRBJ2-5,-,TGTGCCAGCAGCTTAGAATCTTCCCAAGAGACCCAGTACTTC,CASSLESSQETQYF
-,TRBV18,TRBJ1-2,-,TGTGCCAGCTCCCTGTCGGGACAAATCTATGGCTACACCTTC,CASSLSGQIYGYTF
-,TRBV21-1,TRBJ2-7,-,TGTGCCAGCTCCATAAAAGGGCAGGGCGTCAACGAGCAGTACTTC,CASSIKGQGVNEQYF
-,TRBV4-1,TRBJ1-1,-,TGCGCCAGCAGCCAAGGGGGCTTTGGGGGAATGAACACTGAAGCTTTCTTT,CASSQGGFGGMNTEAFF
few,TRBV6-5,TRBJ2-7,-,TGTGCCAGCAGTCCGTCGGGTAGCGGATCCTACGAGCAGTACTTC,CASSPSGSGSYEQYF